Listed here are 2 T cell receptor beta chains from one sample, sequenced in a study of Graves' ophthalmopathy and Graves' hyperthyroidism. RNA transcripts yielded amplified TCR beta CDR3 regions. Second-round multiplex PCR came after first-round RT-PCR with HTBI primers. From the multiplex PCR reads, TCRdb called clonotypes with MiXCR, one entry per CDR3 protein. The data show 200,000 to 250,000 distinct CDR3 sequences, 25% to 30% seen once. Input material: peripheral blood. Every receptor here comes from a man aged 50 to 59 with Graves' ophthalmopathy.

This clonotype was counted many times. The CDR3 loop is CATSDLSNVLTF. In DNA, the CDR3 is TGTGCCACCAGTGACTTATCCAACGTCCTGACTTTC. The chain is built from TRBV24-1 and TRBJ2-6, with D unresolved. CDR3 length: 12 residues. V shed 4 bases and J shed 8 bases, with 5 bases lying between them. In germline, CDR1 is KGHDR, CDR2 SFDVKD.

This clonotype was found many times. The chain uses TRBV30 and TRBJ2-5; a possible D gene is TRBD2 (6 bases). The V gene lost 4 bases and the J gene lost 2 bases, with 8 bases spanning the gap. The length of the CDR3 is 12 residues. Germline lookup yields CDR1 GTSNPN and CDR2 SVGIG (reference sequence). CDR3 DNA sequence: TGTGCCTGGAACCGGGGGCAAGAGACCCAGTACTTC. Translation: CAWNRGQETQYF.